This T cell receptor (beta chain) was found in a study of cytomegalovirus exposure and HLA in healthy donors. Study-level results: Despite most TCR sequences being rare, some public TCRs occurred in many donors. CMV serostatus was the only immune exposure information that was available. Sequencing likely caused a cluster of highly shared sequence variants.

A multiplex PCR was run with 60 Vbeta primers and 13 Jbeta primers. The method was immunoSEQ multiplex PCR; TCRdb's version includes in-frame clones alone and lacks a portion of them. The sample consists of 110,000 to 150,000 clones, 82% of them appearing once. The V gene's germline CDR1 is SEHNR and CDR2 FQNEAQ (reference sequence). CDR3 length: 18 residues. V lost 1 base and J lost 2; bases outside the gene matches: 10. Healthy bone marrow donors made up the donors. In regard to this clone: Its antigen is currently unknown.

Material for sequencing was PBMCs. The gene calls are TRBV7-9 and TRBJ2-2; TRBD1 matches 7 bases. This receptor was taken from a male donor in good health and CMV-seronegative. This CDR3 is CASSLEQGLSLNTGELFF. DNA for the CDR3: TGTGCCAGCAGCTTAGAACAGGGGTTGAGCCTTAACACCGGGGAGCTGTTTTTT.